These 23 T cell receptor beta chains share one sample of origin, sequenced in a study of graft-versus-host responses after intestinal transplantation. Data came from immunoSEQ multiplex PCR; TCRdb stores just in-frame clones and leaves some out. The table records under 150,000 clones, more than 90% of them present only once. These receptors' antigens are unknown. The sequencing here drew on unstimulated CD4+ T cells sorted from spleen or lymph node cells, taken before intestinal transplant. These receptors were collected from a human donor who received an intestinal transplant.

Comments on this clone: Germline is not matched at one junction end, which may reflect a read error. The chain joins TRBV10-3 to TRBJ2-5; the match to TRBD1 covers 8 bases. Germline V CDR1 and CDR2: ENHRY, SYGVKD. CDR3 length: 16 residues. The chain's CDR3 is CASSYSGAGGRETQYF. DNA of the CDR3: TGTGCCAGCAGTTACTCGGGTGCAGGGGGCAGAGAGACCCAGTACTTC.

This chain joins TRBV7-9 and TRBJ2-5; 7 nucleotides align to TRBD1. This CDR3 has 15 residues. With 1 base clipped from V and 2 bases from J, the junction kept 4 bases outside the gene matches. CDR1 and CDR2 (germline): SEHNR, FQNEAQ (reference sequence). CDR3 amino acids: CASSLGGRGQETQYF. The CDR3 DNA reads TGTGCCAGCAGCTTAGGAGGCAGGGGGCAAGAGACCCAGTACTTC. Using reference TRBV7-9 and TRBJ2-5 for the parts outside the CDR3, the full variable domain is DTGVSQNPRHKITKRGQNVTFRCDPISEHNRLYWYRQTLGQGPEFLTYFQNEAQLEKSRLLSDRFSAERPKGSFSTLEIQRTEQGDSAMYLCASSLGGRGQETQYFGPGTRLLVL.

The chain is built from TRBV30 and TRBJ1-6; possible D gene TRBD1, 6 bases. The CDR3 length is 11 residues. V gave up 5 bases and J gave up 7 bases, with 6 bases separating them. Germline V gives CDR1 GTSNPN, CDR2 SVGIG (reference sequence). CDR3 loop: CAWGQNSPLHF. The CDR3 coding sequence is TGTGCCTGGGGACAGAATTCACCCCTCCACTTT.

The CDR3 bases are TGTGCCAGCAGCTTGGGGTCACCCCTCCACTTT. Amino acids: CASSLGSPLHF. This chain joins TRBV11-2 and TRBJ1-6; D remains ambiguous. The CDR3 is 11 residues long. Germline V lookup: CDR1 SGHAT, CDR2 FQNNGV. With 3 bases removed from V and 10 bases from J, the gap between germline ends came to 4 bases. Variable domain in full (rest from reference TRBV11-2 and TRBJ1-6): EAGVAQSPRYKIIEKRQSVAFWCNPISGHATLYWYQQILGQGPKLLIQFQNNGVVDDSQLPKDRFSAERLKGVDSTLKIQPAKLEDSAVYLCASSLGSPLHFGNGTRLTVT.

The chain combines TRBV7-9 with TRBJ1-1; D gene ambiguous. The CDR3 runs to 13 residues. The germline gives CDR1 SEHNR, CDR2 FQNEAQ (reference sequence). V was clipped by 6 bases and J by 2 bases, with 10 bases between them. The CDR3 reads CASRPRPNTEAFF. The CDR3 region has the DNA TGTGCCAGCAGACCGCGACCTAACACTGAAGCTTTCTTT.

The J gene is TRBJ1-1, the V gene TRBV14, with a possible D match to TRBD1 (5 bases). Germline CDR1 and CDR2: SGHDN and FVKESK. V was cut by 1 base and J by 0 bases, with 12 bases left in between. This CDR3 contains 16 residues. CDR3 protein: CASSQGREDMNTEAFF. In DNA, the CDR3 is TGTGCCAGCAGCCAAGGGAGGGAGGACATGAACACTGAAGCTTTCTTT. The whole variable domain, filled in from reference TRBV14 and TRBJ1-1, reads EAGVTQFPSHSVIEKGQTVTLRCDPISGHDNLYWYRRVMGKEIKFLLHFVKESKQDESGMPNNRFLAERTGGTYSTLKVQPAELEDSGVYFCASSQGREDMNTEAFFGQGTRLTVV.

The chain is built from TRBV10-2 and TRBJ1-1; D is undetermined. Trimming left V 7 bases short and J 4 bases short, with 10 bases between. CDR3 length: 12 residues. Germline lookup yields CDR1 WSHSY and CDR2 SAAADI. CDR3 nucleotide sequence: TGCGCCAGCAATATGGGAGGCACTGAAGCTTTCTTT. Translated: CASNMGGTEAFF.

V is TRBV2 and J is TRBJ2-1; D may be TRBD1 (5 bases). Trimming pared 8 bases from V and 5 bases from J, leaving 13 bases between. The CDR3 has 13 amino acids. Germline lookup yields CDR1 SNHLY and CDR2 FYNNEI. CDR3 nucleotides: TGTGCCAGCGTGGCAGGGCGAAACAATGAGCAGTTCTTC. It yields the protein CASVAGRNNEQFF.

The chain uses TRBV30 and TRBJ1-1; D ambiguous. CDR1 is GTSNPN and CDR2 is SVGIG in the germline V gene (reference sequence). Trimming cost V 0 bases and J 7 bases, with 6 bases left between them. This CDR3 spans 11 amino acids. The CDR3 reads CAWSVSLEAFF. The CDR3 coding sequence is TGTGCCTGGAGTGTATCCCTTGAAGCTTTCTTT.

The chain recombines TRBV9 with TRBJ2-1, with D tentatively TRBD1 or TRBD2 (6 bases each). Trimming left V 0 bases short and J 2 bases short, with 12 bases between. The CDR3 length is 16 residues. The V gene's germline CDR1 is SGDLS and CDR2 YYNGEE. DNA of the CDR3: TGTGCCAGCAGCGTAGAGGGGGGATCGACCTACAATGAGCAGTTCTTC. Protein product: CASSVEGGSTYNEQFF.

The V call is TRBV6-5, the J call TRBJ2-5, with D perhaps TRBD1 (6 bases). The CDR3 loop spans 13 amino acids. Germline CDR1 is MNHEY and CDR2 is SVGAGI. The V and J ends lost 5 bases and 5 bases respectively, with 12 bases between them. CDR3 residues: CASSSYQGETQYF. The CDR3 coding sequence is TGTGCCAGCAGTAGCTATCAGGGGGAGACCCAGTACTTC.

J is TRBJ2-2 and V is TRBV5-1, with 7 bases identical to TRBD1. The length of the CDR3 is 15 residues. The J segment lost 5 bases and the V segment lost 1 base, leaving 5 bases of the junction unmatched. Germline V gene sequence: CDR1 SGHRS, CDR2 YFSETQ. The CDR3 DNA is TGCGCCAGCAGCTTGTTTGGGGACAGTACCGGGGAGCTGTTTTTT. Encoded protein: CASSLFGDSTGELFF. Supplemented by reference TRBV5-1 and TRBJ2-2, the full variable domain reads KAGVTQTPRYLIKTRGQQVTLSCSPISGHRSVSWYQQTPGQGLQFLFEYFSETQRNKGNFPGRFSGRQFSNSRSEMNVSTLELGDSALYLCASSLFGDSTGELFFGEGSRLTVL.

The J gene is TRBJ2-1, the V gene TRBV19, with 11 bases lining up with TRBD2. Germline lookup yields CDR1 LNHDA and CDR2 SQIVND (reference sequence). The CDR3 consists of 17 residues. Trimming removed 4 bases from V and 8 bases from J; junction bases left unmatched: 13. The CDR3 region is CASSRMASGGRRDEQFF. The CDR3 bases are TGTGCCAGTAGTAGGATGGCTAGCGGGGGGCGGAGGGATGAGCAGTTCTTC.

CDR3: CASSQEQLYGYTF. CDR3 coding DNA: TGTGCCAGCAGCCAAGAACAGCTCTATGGCTACACCTTC. The chain has TRBV14 and TRBJ1-2; D call uncertain. The germline CDR1 and CDR2 sequences are SGHDN and FVKESK. With 0 bases removed from V and 4 bases from J, the gap between germline ends came to 6 bases. The length of the CDR3 is 13 residues.

This chain connects TRBV19 to TRBJ2-7; a possible D gene is TRBD1 (5 bases). The germline gives CDR1 LNHDA, CDR2 SQIVND (reference sequence). Trimming removed 3 bases from V and 1 base from J, with 16 bases in between. CDR3 length equals 16 residues. The CDR3 DNA follows: TGTGCCAGTAGTATGGGGCGTCCCCCCGGGTCCTACGAGCAGTACTTC. As protein: CASSMGRPPGSYEQYF.

There are a few counts of this clone. The chain combines TRBV7-9 with TRBJ1-2; no clear D. Looked up from germline, CDR1 is SEHNR and CDR2 is FQNEAQ (reference sequence). V lost 5 bases and J 4 bases, leaving 8 bases between the germline ends. CDR3 length: 12 amino acids. The CDR3 is CASSRTGYGYTF. The DNA for the CDR3 is TGTGCCAGCAGCCGGACCGGCTATGGCTACACCTTC.

This chain uses TRBV2 with TRBJ2-1, with 11 bases that match TRBD2. Trimming cost V 9 bases and J 0 bases; bases outside gene matches: 28. The CDR3 has 23 residues. In germline, CDR1 is SNHLY, CDR2 FYNNEI. The CDR3 DNA reads as TGTGCCAGAGCAGGGCTCCGGGGGTATGGGTTACTAGCGGGGGACACCTCCTACAATGAGCAGTTCTTC. Amino acid sequence: CARAGLRGYGLLAGDTSYNEQFF.

Only one count was recorded for this clone. The chain links TRBV7-3 to TRBJ2-2, with D uncertain. This CDR3 has 14 amino acids. Trimming cost V 2 bases and J 6 bases, with 10 bases left between them. Per the germline V gene, CDR1 is SGHTA and CDR2 is FQGTGA. CDR3 in amino acids: CASSLLRESGELFF. The CDR3 bases are TGTGCCAGCAGCTTATTAAGGGAATCCGGGGAGCTGTTTTTT.

This rearrangement joins TRBV7-9 to TRBJ2-3; 10 bases fit TRBD2. From germline, CDR1 is SEHNR and CDR2 FQNEAQ (reference sequence). The length of the CDR3 is 18 residues. Unmatched junction bases numbered 11, after V lost 5 bases and J lost 0 bases. CDR3 DNA sequence: TGTGCCAGCAGCAAAGCTAGCGGGGGACTCTTAAGCACAGATACGCAGTATTTT. This codes for CASSKASGGLLSTDTQYF. Supplemented by reference TRBV7-9 and TRBJ2-3, the full variable domain reads DTGVSQNPRHKITKRGQNVTFRCDPISEHNRLYWYRQTLGQGPEFLTYFQNEAQLEKSRLLSDRFSAERPKGSFSTLEIQRTEQGDSAMYLCASSKASGGLLSTDTQYFGPGTRLTVL.

The table lists this clone with a few counts. The chain carries TRBV19 and TRBJ1-3; D remains unclear. Germline V CDR1 and CDR2: LNHDA, SQIVND (reference sequence). CDR3 length: 15 residues. The V end was cut by 6 bases, the J end by 7 bases, with 19 bases between. Here the CDR3 DNA reads TGTGCCAGTAGCGAGGTGGCTGGCCCCGGGAACACCATATATTTT. Translation: CASSEVAGPGNTIYF.

This chain links TRBV5-1 with TRBJ1-1, with D unresolved. Trimming stripped 2 bases from V and 5 bases from J, with 7 bases between. The CDR3 has 12 amino acids. In germline, CDR1 is SGHRS, CDR2 YFSETQ. This CDR3 reads CASSLSTTEAFF. The CDR3 coding sequence is TGCGCCAGCAGCTTAAGTACGACTGAAGCTTTCTTT.

The chain recombines TRBV12-5 with TRBJ2-2; unclear D gene. Germline CDR1 LGHNT, CDR2 FRNRAP. V shed 1 base and J shed 0 bases, with 3 bases lying between them. This CDR3 is built from 14 residues. CDR3: CASGLEPNTGELFF. The CDR3 nucleotides read TGTGCTAGTGGTTTGGAGCCGAACACCGGGGAGCTGTTTTTT.

The V call is TRBV5-1, the J call TRBJ1-6; 7 nucleotides line up with TRBD1. V was clipped by 4 bases and J by 8 bases; unmatched bases: 9. Germline CDR1 reads SGHRS; CDR2 reads YFSETQ. CDR3 length: 15 amino acids. The CDR3 is CASSLTGARDSPLHF. As DNA, the CDR3 is TGCGCCAGCAGCCTCACAGGGGCTAGGGATTCACCCCTCCACTTT.